This TCR beta chain derives from a study of beta chain features in type 1 diabetes. Whole-study results and caveats: Insertions at VDJ junctions were less frequent in type 1 diabetes patients. These patients also deleted more nucleotides at the same junctions. It was not settled here whether HLA type affects TCRB rearrangement. TCRB CDR3s from Type 1 diabetes patients were moderately but significantly shorter in all four CD4+ subsets.

Sequenced material consisted of expressed TCRB transcripts (all of the isolated RNA was reverse transcribed). Clones were read by immunoSEQ multiplex PCR, and TCRdb kept only the in-frame ones, dropping some. Of hundreds of thousands of clones in the sample, around an eighth were seen once. The CDR3 extends over 17 amino acids. Germline lookup yields CDR1 SGHTA and CDR2 FQGNSA. The J segment lost 0 bases and the V segment lost 1 base, leaving 4 bases of the junction unmatched. This clone was seen more than once but under ten times. Its target is not known. The TCR was taken from a man in his late teens or twenties with type 1 diabetes. The chain employs TRBV7-2 and TRBJ1-5; 9 bases are a match to TRBD1. Sequencing input: naive CD4+ T cells from blood. CDR3 sequence (DNA): TGTGCCAGCAGCTTAGTCGGGACAGGGTATAGCAATCAGCCCCAGCATTTT. Translation gives CASSLVGTGYSNQPQHF.